This entry features one TCR beta chain sequence. This record comes from a study of blood T cell repertoires in COVID-19. Study-wide background: Both acute and convalescent COVID-19 samples were obtained from the United States, Italy and Spain. Sources were T cells, B-cell-depleted T cells, or PBMCs; the material itself was cDNA or gDNA.

Germline V gene sequence: CDR1 SGHNT, CDR2 YYREEE (reference sequence). V was pared by 5 bases and J by 4 bases, with 13 bases between. The CDR3 totals 14 residues. Source study methods: Estimation of nucleated cell counts was performed using reference gene primer amplification. TCRdb's table, derived via immunoSEQ multiplex PCR, lists solely in-frame clones and lacks some. That table is the source of V, J and clone size, and D and trimming were worked out from the DNA. The table lists over 65,000 clones, 87% of them singletons. This sequence originates from a human donor in a cohort sampled during active COVID-19. The sequencing input was peripheral blood. The gene calls are TRBV5-4 and TRBJ1-5; D may be TRBD1 (6 bases). The CDR3 sequence is CASSTQGINQPQHF. CDR3 DNA sequence: TGTGCCAGCAGTACGCAGGGGATAAATCAGCCCCAGCATTTT.